These 10 T cell receptor beta chains originate from one sample sequenced in a study of radiotherapy plus CTLA-4 blockade in lung cancer. Measured with immunoSEQ multiplex PCR; TCRdb has only the in-frame clones, and not every one. Counted here are approximately 28,000 clones, approximately 80% occurring once; the ten biggest clones make up roughly a sixth. The specimen comprised peripheral blood, sampled from a patient treated with radiotherapy plus ipilimumab. The source of these receptors is a human donor with non-small cell lung cancer that progressed on radiotherapy plus ipilimumab.

The CDR3 coding sequence is TGTGCCAGCAGCCAAGTGATAGGGGATGGGGCCCAAAACATTCAGTACTTC. Translation: CASSQVIGDGAQNIQYF. This sequence joins TRBV4-2 and TRBJ2-4, with a tentative D call TRBD1 (5 bases). The germline gives CDR1 LGHNA, CDR2 YNFKEQ. CDR3 length: 17 amino acids. Trimming took off 1 base at V and 5 bases at J, with 18 bases between the two ends.

The gene calls are TRBV12-5 and TRBJ1-2; TRBD1 agrees at 8 bases. CDR3 length: 13 amino acids. Germline CDR1 reads LGHNT; CDR2 reads FRNRAP. V was clipped by 3 bases and J by 8 bases; unmatched bases: 5. CDR3: CASGFQGAWGYTF. The CDR3, as DNA: TGTGCTAGTGGTTTTCAGGGGGCGTGGGGCTACACCTTC.

This clone was detected only a few times. The gene calls are TRBV7-8 and TRBJ1-4; D gene ambiguous. The CDR3 length is 13 residues. V was pared by 4 bases and J by 8 bases, with 11 bases between. CDR1 is SGHVS and CDR2 is FQNEAQ in the germline V gene. The CDR3, as DNA: TGTGCCAGCAGCTACGGGCCTTCGGAAAAACTGTTTTTT. Residues: CASSYGPSEKLFF.

This rearrangement joins TRBV5-4 to TRBJ2-5; D call uncertain. Trimming cost V 4 bases and J 5 bases, with 18 bases left between them. Germline V lookup: CDR1 SGHNT, CDR2 YYREEE (reference sequence). The CDR3 sequence is 15 residues long. CDR3 amino acids: CASSTGVESWETQYF. DNA of the CDR3: TGTGCCAGCAGCACGGGCGTGGAGTCCTGGGAGACCCAGTACTTC.

This clone appeared a single time. This sequence joins TRBV5-1 and TRBJ2-2; 8 nucleotides match TRBD1. This CDR3 comprises 14 residues. V lost 4 bases, J lost 6 bases, and 5 bases stayed unmatched. CDR1 and CDR2 (germline): SGHRS, YFSETQ. The CDR3 region is CASSQRTGSGELFF. In nucleotides, the CDR3 is TGCGCCAGCAGCCAACGGACAGGGTCCGGGGAGCTGTTTTTT.

The chain recombines TRBV5-6 with TRBJ2-1; a possible D gene is TRBD2 (5 bases). V dropped 4 bases and J dropped 7 bases, with 9 bases sitting between them. This CDR3 spans 12 amino acids. The V gene's germline CDR1 is SGHDT and CDR2 YYEEEE. The CDR3 sequence: CASSPTGNEQFF. The CDR3 DNA reads as TGTGCCAGCAGCCCCACGGGGAATGAGCAGTTCTTC.

This chain joins TRBV7-8 and TRBJ1-1; D unclear. Germline loops: CDR1 SGHVS, CDR2 FQNEAQ. Trimming removed 5 bases from V and 0 bases from J, with 10 bases in between. The CDR3 runs to 14 residues. CDR3 region: CASSLLRLNTEAFF. CDR3 DNA: TGTGCCAGCAGCCTCCTCCGCTTGAACACTGAAGCTTTCTTT. Looking up the rest from reference TRBV7-8 and TRBJ1-1 gives the full variable domain: GAGVSQSPRYKVAKRGQDVALRCDPISGHVSLFWYQQALGQGPEFLTYFQNEAQLDKSGLPSDRFFAERPEGSVSTLKIQRTQQEDSAVYLCASSLLRLNTEAFFGQGTRLTVV.

This clone was seen a single time. V usage is TRBV5-4 and J usage is TRBJ2-7; D remains unclear. CDR3 length: 15 residues. V lost 5 bases, J lost 0 bases, and 15 bases lay in between. Germline loops: CDR1 SGHNT, CDR2 YYREEE (reference sequence). In DNA, the CDR3 is TGTGCCAGCAGACCTGACCCTTTCAGCTCCTACGAGCAGTACTTC. Translated: CASRPDPFSSYEQYF.

The chain uses TRBV10-3 and TRBJ1-6, with 8 positions matching TRBD1. The CDR3 has 16 residues. CDR1 and CDR2 from the germline V gene are ENHRY and SYGVKD. V shed 9 bases and J 6 bases; nucleotides not matched to a gene: 13. The CDR3 loop reads CAISPVRGTGNSPLHF. The CDR3 DNA follows: TGTGCCATTTCCCCAGTCCGGGGGACAGGTAATTCACCCCTCCACTTT.

V usage is TRBV2 and J usage is TRBJ2-2; TRBD1 matches 11 bases. The J segment lost 5 bases and the V segment lost 8 bases, leaving 7 bases of the junction unmatched. The CDR3 runs 15 residues. The germline gives CDR1 SNHLY, CDR2 FYNNEI. DNA of the CDR3: TGTGCCAGCTCGCTTCGGGACAGGGGGACCGGGGAGCTGTTTTTT. This translates into CASSLRDRGTGELFF.